This T cell receptor (beta chain) was sequenced in a study of vaccination and CD4 T cells after COVID-19. Sequenced with the Oncomine TCR Beta short-read assay was DNA taken from cultured CD4+ T cells. Using its own MiXCR run on the PCR reads, TCRdb lists one record per CDR3 protein. This table holds roughly 20,000 distinct CDR3 sequences, 42% found once. Remarks on this clonotype: Its antigen is unidentified.

Trimming pared 0 bases from V and 1 base from J, leaving 10 bases between. From germline, CDR1 is LGHNA and CDR2 YNFKEQ. The length of the CDR3 is 15 residues. As to time point: late sampling 161 to 241 days after vaccination in three convalescent patients. Stated treatment: roughly 11-day PBMC culture with coronavirus spike peptide pools or control peptides (ViraFEST assay). This sequence originates from a human donor who had recovered from COVID-19. The source was CD4+ T cells from blood, cultured in vitro, collected about 7 months after SARS-CoV-2 vaccination. The chain joins TRBV4-2 to TRBJ2-7; maybe TRBD2 (5 bases). CDR3 loop: CASSQDRAESYEQYF. The CDR3 coding sequence is TGTGCCAGCAGCCAAGATCGAGCGGAGTCCTACGAGCAGTACTTC.